This T cell receptor beta chain derives from a study of blood T cell repertoires in COVID-19. V was cut by 11 bases and J by 3 bases, with 16 bases left in between. This CDR3 spans 13 amino acids. The V gene's germline CDR1 is LNHDA and CDR2 SQIVND (reference sequence). Only in-frame clones appear in the TCRdb table, and some are missing; sequencing was by immunoSEQ multiplex PCR. The sample shows more than 110,000 clones, 84% of them seen only once. This sequence originates from a human donor in a cohort sampled during active COVID-19. Sequencing was carried out using peripheral blood. This chain uses TRBV19 with TRBJ1-1; D not certain. The chain's CDR3 is CAELRRRDTEAFF. DNA for the CDR3: TGTGCCGAACTCCGGAGGCGCGACACTGAAGCTTTCTTT.